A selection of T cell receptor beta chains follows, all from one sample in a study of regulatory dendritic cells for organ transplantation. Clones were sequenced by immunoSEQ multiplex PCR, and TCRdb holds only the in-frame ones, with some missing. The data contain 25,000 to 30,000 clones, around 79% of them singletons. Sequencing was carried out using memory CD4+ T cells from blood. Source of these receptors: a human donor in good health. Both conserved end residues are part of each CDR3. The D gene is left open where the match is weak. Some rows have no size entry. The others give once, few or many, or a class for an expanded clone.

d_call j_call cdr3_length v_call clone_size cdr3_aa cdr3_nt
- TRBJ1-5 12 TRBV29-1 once CSVANSNQPQHF TGCAGCGTTGCTAATAGCAATCAGCCCCAGCATTTT
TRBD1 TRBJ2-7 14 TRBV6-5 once CASRYNRDSNEQYF TGTGCCAGCAGGTACAACCGGGACAGCAACGAGCAGTACTTC
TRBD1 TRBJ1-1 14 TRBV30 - CAWSFGQVNTEAFF TGTGCCTGGAGTTTTGGACAGGTGAACACTGAAGCTTTCTTT
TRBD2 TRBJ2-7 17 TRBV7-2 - CASSLRVLAGGVGEQYF TGTGCCAGCAGCTTGAGGGTACTAGCGGGGGGTGTAGGCGAGCAGTACTTC
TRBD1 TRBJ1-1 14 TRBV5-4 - CASSSRDRNTEAFF TGTGCCAGCAGCTCCCGGGACAGGAACACTGAAGCTTTCTTT
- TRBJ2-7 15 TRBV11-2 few CASSPLGGTDYEQYF TGTGCCAGCAGCCCATTAGGGGGGACAGACTACGAGCAGTACTTC
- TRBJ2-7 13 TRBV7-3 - CATATGAGYEQYF TGTGCGACTGCCACTGGGGCGGGCTACGAGCAGTACTTC
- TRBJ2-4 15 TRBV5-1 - CASIRAGVAKNIQYF TGCGCCAGCATTAGGGCAGGGGTAGCCAAAAACATTCAGTACTTC
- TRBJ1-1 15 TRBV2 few CASSEGGKPNTEAFF TGTGCCAGCAGTGAGGGAGGGAAACCTAACACTGAAGCTTTCTTT
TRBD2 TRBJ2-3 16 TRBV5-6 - CASSLWERGLTDTQYF TGTGCCAGCAGCTTGTGGGAGCGGGGCCTCACAGATACGCAGTATTTT
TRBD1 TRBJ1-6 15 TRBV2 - CASSGGGAQNSPLHF TGTGCCAGCAGTGGAGGGGGCGCTCAGAATTCACCCCTCCACTTT
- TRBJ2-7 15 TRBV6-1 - CASRRQDGEGYEQYF TGTGCCAGCCGACGACAGGATGGAGAGGGGTACGAGCAGTACTTC
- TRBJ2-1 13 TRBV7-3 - CASSLARVDEQFF TGTGCCAGCAGCCTGGCTAGGGTGGATGAGCAGTTCTTC
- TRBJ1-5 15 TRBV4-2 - CASSPDLLANQPQHF TGTGCCAGCAGCCCGGACCTCCTGGCCAATCAGCCCCAGCATTTT
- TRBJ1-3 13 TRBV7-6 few CASSSTWVNTIYF TGTGCCAGCAGCTCGACTTGGGTAAACACCATATATTTT
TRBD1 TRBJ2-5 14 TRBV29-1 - CSVLGDRGQETQYF TGCAGCGTCCTAGGGGACAGGGGTCAAGAGACCCAGTACTTC
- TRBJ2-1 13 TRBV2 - CASSDRPREGQFF TGTGCCAGCAGTGATCGGCCCCGGGAAGGGCAGTTCTTC
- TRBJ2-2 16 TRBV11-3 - CASSLGAPANTGELFF TGTGCCAGCAGCTTAGGTGCTCCTGCGAACACCGGGGAGCTGTTTTTT
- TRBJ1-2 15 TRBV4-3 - CASSPRTQGPYGYTF TGCGCCAGCAGCCCTAGAACACAGGGCCCCTATGGCTACACCTTC
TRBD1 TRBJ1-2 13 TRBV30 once CAWSLQGAGGYTF TGTGCCTGGAGTTTACAGGGGGCTGGTGGCTACACCTTC
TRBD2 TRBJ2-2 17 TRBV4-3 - CASSPLGGGRATGELFF TGCGCCAGCAGCCCCCTAGGCGGCGGGAGGGCCACCGGGGAGCTGTTTTTT
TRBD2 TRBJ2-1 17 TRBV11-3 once CASSSGVTSGGWDEQFF TGTGCCAGCAGCTCCGGCGTGACTAGCGGGGGATGGGATGAGCAGTTCTTC
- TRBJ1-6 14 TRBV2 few CASRDGPNNSPLHF TGTGCCAGCAGGGACGGCCCGAATAATTCACCCCTCCACTTT
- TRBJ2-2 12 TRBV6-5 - CASSYSTGELFF TGTGCCAGCAGTTACTCCACCGGGGAGCTGTTTTTT
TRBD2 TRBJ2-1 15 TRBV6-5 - CASKKGLAGYNEQFF TGTGCCAGCAAAAAGGGGCTAGCGGGATACAATGAGCAGTTCTTC
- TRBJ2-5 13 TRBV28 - CASSSMAEETQYF TGTGCCAGCAGTTCAATGGCTGAGGAGACCCAGTACTTC
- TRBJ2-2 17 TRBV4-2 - CASSQDLSGANTGELFF TGTGCCAGCAGCCAAGATTTAAGCGGCGCGAACACCGGGGAGCTGTTTTTT
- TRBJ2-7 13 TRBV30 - CAWSKGRAYEQYF TGTGCCTGGAGTAAGGGCAGGGCCTACGAGCAGTACTTC
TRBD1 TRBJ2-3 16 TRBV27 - CASSSYDRGPTDTQYF TGTGCCAGCAGTTCCTACGACAGGGGGCCCACAGATACGCAGTATTTT
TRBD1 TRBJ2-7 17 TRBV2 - CASSRLGDNRGQHEQYF TGTGCCAGCAGCCGTCTCGGAGATAACAGGGGTCAGCACGAGCAGTACTTC
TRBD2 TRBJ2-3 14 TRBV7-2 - CASSFQRGADTQYF TGTGCCAGCAGCTTCCAGCGGGGGGCAGATACGCAGTATTTT
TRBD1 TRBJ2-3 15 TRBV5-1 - CASSWQGALTDTQYF TGCGCCAGCAGCTGGCAGGGGGCATTGACAGATACGCAGTATTTT
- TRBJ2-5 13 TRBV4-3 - CASSQSGQETQYF TGCGCCAGCAGCCAGAGCGGCCAAGAGACCCAGTACTTC
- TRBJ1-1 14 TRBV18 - CASSPSARNTEAFF TGTGCCAGCTCTCCAAGCGCGCGGAACACTGAAGCTTTCTTT
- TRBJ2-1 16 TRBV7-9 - CASSLRPLGDYNEQFF TGTGCCAGCAGCTTACGACCTTTGGGAGATTACAATGAGCAGTTCTTC
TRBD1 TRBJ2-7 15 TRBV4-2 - CASSQEVDRGYEQYF TGTGCCAGCAGCCAAGAAGTGGACAGGGGCTACGAGCAGTACTTC
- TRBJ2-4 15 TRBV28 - CASSSDGSRGNIQYF TGTGCCAGCAGTTCGGACGGCAGTCGCGGAAACATTCAGTACTTC
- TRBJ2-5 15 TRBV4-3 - CASSRGSFVQETQYF TGCGCCAGCAGCCGTGGTTCCTTTGTCCAAGAGACCCAGTACTTC
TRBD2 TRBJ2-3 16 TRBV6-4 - CASSEGVAGERDTQYF TGTGCCAGCAGTGAAGGGGTAGCGGGAGAGAGGGATACGCAGTATTTT
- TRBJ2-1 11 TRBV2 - CASSDGQGEFF TGTGCCAGCAGTGACGGACAAGGAGAGTTCTTC
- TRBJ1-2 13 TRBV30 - CAWSVGWGYGYTF TGTGCCTGGAGTGTAGGATGGGGGTATGGCTACACCTTC